These 12 T cell receptor beta chains share one sample of origin, sequenced in a study of blood T cells in healthy people across ages. A second 7 to 11 cycle PCR used barcoded and J-beta primers. TCRdb redid the calling of the 5' RACE reads with MiXCR, one entry per CDR3 protein. The sample yields about 1.4 million distinct CDR3 sequences, around 59% seen once. The sample was blood. These receptors were collected from a young man in good health.

The V gene is TRBV29-1, the J gene TRBJ2-1, with 9 bases matching TRBD2. CDR1 is SQVTM and CDR2 is ANQGSEA in the germline V gene. This CDR3 has 14 residues. V was pared by 7 bases and J by 5 bases, with 9 bases of the junction left unmatched. Here the CDR3 reads CSGGLAFPNNEQFF. Here the CDR3 DNA reads TGCAGCGGGGGACTAGCCTTTCCTAACAATGAGCAGTTCTTC.

The gene calls are TRBV14 and TRBJ2-7; 10 bases line up with TRBD1. Judging by the DNA end, TRBJ2-5 fits better; the J call may be wrong. The CDR3 contains 16 residues. Germline V lookup: CDR1 SGHDN, CDR2 FVKESK. CDR3 coding DNA: TGTGCCAGCAGCCACCAGACAGGGGGCATCAGAGAGACCCAGTACTTC. It encodes CASSHQTGGIRETQYF.

The V call is TRBV2, the J call TRBJ2-1, with 9 bases matching TRBD2. With V trimmed by 3 bases and J by 7 bases, 7 bases remained unmatched. This CDR3 is built from 15 residues. Germline V gene sequence: CDR1 SNHLY, CDR2 FYNNEI. CDR3 amino acids: CASSESQRGVNEQFF. The CDR3 coding sequence is TGTGCCAGCAGTGAGTCCCAGCGGGGGGTTAATGAGCAGTTCTTC.

This sequence joins TRBV3-1 and TRBJ2-3; possibly TRBD1 or TRBD2 for D (5 bases each). The V and J ends lost 0 bases and 3 bases respectively, with 16 bases between them. CDR3 size: 17 residues. The V gene's germline CDR1 is LGHDT and CDR2 YNNKEL (reference sequence). The CDR3 is CASSQDKGLAQTDTQYF. As DNA, the CDR3 is TGTGCCAGCAGCCAAGATAAGGGGCTAGCCCAAACAGATACGCAGTATTTT.

The chain has TRBV4-1 and TRBJ1-4; D is perhaps TRBD1 (6 bases). This CDR3 has 17 residues. V was pared by 2 bases and J by 3 bases, with 16 bases between. Germline V gene data show CDR1 as MGHRA and CDR2 as YSYEKL. In nucleotides, the CDR3 is TGCGCCAGCAGCCAAACCCAAGGACAGCTCCCTAATGAAAAACTGTTTTTT. It encodes CASSQTQGQLPNEKLFF.

This clonotype turned up a few times. The chain links TRBV11-2 to TRBJ2-4; no definite D call. The J call may be in error: the DNA end matches TRBJ2-7 better. CDR3 length equals 12 residues. CDR1 is SGHAT, CDR2 FQNNGV, per germline. The CDR3 loop reads CASSSTDNEQYF. The CDR3 DNA sequence: TGTGCCAGCAGCTCCACTGACAACGAGCAGTACTTC.

This clonotype was picked up a small number of times. V gene TRBV7-2 combines with J gene TRBJ2-7; 10 bases match TRBD2. The DNA end favors TRBJ2-5, so the J call may be wrong. The CDR3 consists of 14 residues. Germline loops: CDR1 SGHTA, CDR2 FQGNSA. The CDR3 sequence is CASSSSGSKETQYF. The CDR3 DNA reads TGTGCCAGCAGCTCTAGCGGGAGCAAAGAGACCCAGTACTTC.

The V call is TRBV6-1, the J call TRBJ1-1; D ambiguous. V gave up 8 bases and J gave up 4 bases, with 11 bases separating them. Germline lookup yields CDR1 MNHNS and CDR2 SASEGT. This CDR3 spans 12 amino acids. CDR3 DNA sequence: TGTGCCAGCCCGAACGGGGTCACTGAAGCTTTCTTT. This gives the protein CASPNGVTEAFF.

The rearrangement links TRBV14 to TRBJ1-6; perhaps TRBD1 as D (6 bases). This CDR3 has 15 amino acids. V lost 4 bases, J lost 4 bases, and 11 bases lay in between. CDR1 is SGHDN and CDR2 is FVKESK in the germline V gene. CDR3 sequence reads: CASSPGQIYNSPLHF. CDR3 coding DNA: TGTGCCAGCAGCCCAGGACAGATATATAATTCACCCCTCCACTTT.

The chain has TRBV28 and TRBJ2-1, with a tentative D call TRBD2 (6 bases). V was clipped by 3 bases and J by 8 bases, with 23 bases between them. The V gene's germline CDR1 is MDHEN and CDR2 SYDVKM. There are 17 residues in the CDR3. Written as DNA, the CDR3 is TGTGCCAGCAGTTTTGGGGGGTCTCGGAGGGCTATGGATGAGCAGTTCTTC. Translated: CASSFGGSRRAMDEQFF.

The chain links TRBV4-3 to TRBJ2-7, with 7 bases identical to TRBD1. Trimming took 4 bases from V and 3 from J; bases not matched to a gene: 9. The CDR3 is 15 residues long. The V gene's germline CDR1 is LGHNA and CDR2 YSLEER. The CDR3 protein is CASSPKLDRFYEQYF. The CDR3 DNA is TGCGCCAGCAGCCCAAAACTGGACAGGTTCTACGAGCAGTACTTC.

The table lists this clonotype with a few counts. V usage is TRBV2 and J usage is TRBJ2-6; D is uncertain. The CDR3 is 15 residues long. In germline, CDR1 is SNHLY, CDR2 FYNNEI. Trimming cost V 2 bases and J 0 bases, with 5 bases left between them. DNA of the CDR3: TGTGCCAGCAGTGAAACAAACTCTGGGGCCAACGTCCTGACTTTC. It yields the protein CASSETNSGANVLTF.